This is a list of T cell receptor delta chains from one sample in a study of gamma-delta chains in newborns, infants, children. TCRdb re-processed the reads using CATT. The sample carries around 4,000 delta-chain clones, roughly 35% recorded once. Sequencing was performed on blood. All receptors come from a child who received the measles vaccine. Each CDR3 is given with its conserved first and last residue. The D gene is left open where the match is weak. Not all rows give a size; the values are once, few, many and, for expanded clones, a class.

j_call: TRDJ1; clone_size: few; v_call: TRDV3; d_call: NA; cdr3_nt: TGTGCCTTACCCCCCTCCTTCGTTAAACTCATCTTT; cdr3_aa: CALPPSFVKLIF
j_call: TRDJ1; clone_size: NA; v_call: TRDV1; d_call: TRDD3; cdr3_nt: TGTGCTCTTGGGGAAGTCGGGTCCTACGAACACAAGTACTGGGGGCCGTACACCGATAAACTCATCTTT; cdr3_aa: CALGEVGSYEHKYWGPYTDKLIF
j_call: TRDJ1; clone_size: NA; v_call: TRDV1; d_call: TRDD3; cdr3_nt: TGTGCTCTTGGGCCCAGGGGGCGCTGGGGGGCCCGGTACACCGATAAACTCATCTTT; cdr3_aa: CALGPRGRWGARYTDKLIF
j_call: TRDJ1; clone_size: NA; v_call: TRDV1; d_call: NA; cdr3_nt: TGTGCTCTTGGGGACGATACCTCTTCCTACTGGGGATACTGTAAACTCATCTTT; cdr3_aa: CALGDDTSSYWGYCKLIF
j_call: TRDJ1; clone_size: NA; v_call: TRDV1; d_call: TRDD3; cdr3_nt: TGTGCTCTTGGGGACCGTGGGGCTGGCTTCGAGTACTGGGGGATACGATACCCCCCGTACACCGATAAACTCATCTTT; cdr3_aa: CALGDRGAGFEYWGIRYPPYTDKLIF
j_call: TRDJ1; clone_size: few; v_call: TRDV1; d_call: NA; cdr3_nt: TGTGCTCTTGGGGAAGATAATCCTCTCATCCACGATAAACTCATCTTT; cdr3_aa: CALGEDNPLIHDKLIF
j_call: TRDJ1; clone_size: few; v_call: TRDV2; d_call: TRDD3; cdr3_nt: TGTGCCTGTGACACCGTTTCTGCCGGGGGATACTATCCTTACACCGATAAACTCATCTTT; cdr3_aa: CACDTVSAGGYYPYTDKLIF
j_call: TRDJ1; clone_size: NA; v_call: TRAV29/DV5; d_call: NA; cdr3_nt: TGTGCAGCAAGCGCGCCAATCGGGATATCGTACACCGATAAACTCATCTTT; cdr3_aa: CAASAPIGISYTDKLIF
j_call: TRDJ1; clone_size: few; v_call: TRDV3; d_call: NA; cdr3_nt: TGTGCCTGCCCGCCTTCCCCTGTTTACACCGATAAACTCATCTTT; cdr3_aa: CACPPSPVYTDKLIF
j_call: TRDJ1; clone_size: NA; v_call: TRDV1; d_call: TRDD3; cdr3_nt: TGTGCTCTTGGGGAGAGGCGATCCATACACTGGGGGATACGCCTGCCCGATAAACTCATCTTT; cdr3_aa: CALGERRSIHWGIRLPDKLIF
j_call: TRDJ1; clone_size: once; v_call: TRDV1; d_call: TRDD3; cdr3_nt: TGTGCTCTTGGGGAACTCAGGGCGGCTTTGAACTGGGGTCCCACCGATAAACTCATCTTT; cdr3_aa: CALGELRAALNWGPTDKLIF
j_call: TRDJ1; clone_size: NA; v_call: TRDV1; d_call: TRDD3; cdr3_nt: TGTGCTCTTGGGGAACGCCTCCCTGGTTGGTTCTGGGGGATACTGAGCACCGATAAACTCATCTTT; cdr3_aa: CALGERLPGWFWGILSTDKLIF
j_call: TRDJ1; clone_size: NA; v_call: TRDV3; d_call: TRDD3; cdr3_nt: TGTGCCTTTAGGTCCCCCACTACGATAACTGGGGGATACTTTTCGGTCGATAAACTCATCTTT; cdr3_aa: CAFRSPTTITGGYFSVDKLIF
j_call: TRDJ1; clone_size: few; v_call: TRDV3; d_call: NA; cdr3_nt: TGTGCCTTCCTAAAAATTCCACGGGACCTACTATCGGGTGCCCCTAAACTCATCTTT; cdr3_aa: CAFLKIPRDLLSGAPKLIF
j_call: TRDJ1; clone_size: few; v_call: TRDV2; d_call: TRDD3; cdr3_nt: TGTGCCTGTGACACCGGTCCCTTACTGGGGGATATTTGGGACACCGATAAACTCATCTTT; cdr3_aa: CACDTGPLLGDIWDTDKLIF
j_call: TRDJ1; clone_size: NA; v_call: TRDV1; d_call: NA; cdr3_nt: TGTGCTCTTGGGGAACTGGCCCTCCTACGTGGGATACTCACTGGCACCGATAAACTCATCTTT; cdr3_aa: CALGELALLRGILTGTDKLIF
j_call: TRDJ1; clone_size: few; v_call: TRDV1; d_call: TRDD3; cdr3_nt: TGTGCTCTTGGGGAACCTGGGGGACCGACCTACACCGATAAACTCATCTTT; cdr3_aa: CALGEPGGPTYTDKLIF
j_call: TRDJ1; clone_size: few; v_call: TRDV2; d_call: TRDD3; cdr3_nt: TGTGCCTGTGACACCGGGGCCCTCAAGGACTGGGGGATACTCGCGGGCCCGTACACCGATAAACTCATCTTT; cdr3_aa: CACDTGALKDWGILAGPYTDKLIF
j_call: TRDJ1; clone_size: large; v_call: TRDV3; d_call: TRDD3; cdr3_nt: TGTGCCTCGAGATTCGGGTACTGGGGGACCAGTACCGATAAACTCATCTTT; cdr3_aa: CASRFGYWGTSTDKLIF
j_call: TRDJ1; clone_size: NA; v_call: TRDV1; d_call: NA; cdr3_nt: TGTGCTCTTGGGGAAGCCTCCCTTTCGGCCCCTCGCAATAAACTCATCTTT; cdr3_aa: CALGEASLSAPRNKLIF
j_call: TRDJ1; clone_size: few; v_call: TRDV1; d_call: NA; cdr3_nt: TGTGCTCTTGGGGAACTAGCCGGGGACACGCGGGACACCGATAAACTCATCTTT; cdr3_aa: CALGELAGDTRDTDKLIF
j_call: TRDJ1; clone_size: NA; v_call: TRDV1; d_call: NA; cdr3_nt: TGTGCTCTTGGGCCCAAGGTAGGGGACCCCTACACCGATAAACTCATCTTT; cdr3_aa: CALGPKVGDPYTDKLIF
j_call: TRDJ1; clone_size: medium-sized; v_call: TRDV1; d_call: NA; cdr3_nt: TGTGCTCTTGGGGACCCGAGACGCGAGGGGTCCGATAAACTCATCTTT; cdr3_aa: CALGDPRREGSDKLIF
j_call: TRDJ1; clone_size: NA; v_call: TRDV1; d_call: TRDD3; cdr3_nt: TGTGCTCTTGGGGACCTCGGCTGGGGGATACCCACCGATAAACTCATCTTT; cdr3_aa: CALGDLGWGIPTDKLIF
j_call: TRDJ3; clone_size: few; v_call: TRDV2; d_call: TRDD3; cdr3_nt: TGTGCCTGTGACACCCTACTGGGGACCAGGGACTCCTGGGACACCCGACAGATGTTTTTC; cdr3_aa: CACDTLLGTRDSWDTRQMFF
j_call: TRDJ1; clone_size: NA; v_call: TRDV1; d_call: TRDD3; cdr3_nt: TGTGCTCTTGGGGTTTTTCCTGCTGGGGGATACAAGGCCGATAAACTCATCTTT; cdr3_aa: CALGVFPAGGYKADKLIF
j_call: TRDJ1; clone_size: NA; v_call: TRDV1; d_call: TRDD3; cdr3_nt: TGTGCCCACATTACTGGGGATTTAGGGAGCGATAAACTCATCTTT; cdr3_aa: CAHITGDLGSDKLIF
j_call: TRDJ1; clone_size: NA; v_call: TRDV1; d_call: TRDD2; cdr3_nt: TGTGCTCTTGGGCTACCCCCATTCCTACGACGAGGATTCCAACCAGAGACCACCGATAAACTCATCTTT; cdr3_aa: CALGLPPFLRRGFQPETTDKLIF
j_call: TRDJ1; clone_size: NA; v_call: TRDV3; d_call: TRDD3; cdr3_nt: TGTGCCTTTCCCTCCCCCCGACTGGGGGAAAGGCGCTCCTTCGATAAACTCATCTTT; cdr3_aa: CAFPSPRLGERRSFDKLIF
j_call: TRDJ1; clone_size: few; v_call: TRDV1; d_call: TRDD3; cdr3_nt: TGTGCTCTTGGGGAACTAGAGACGTACTGGGGTTTAACCGATAAACTCATCTTT; cdr3_aa: CALGELETYWGLTDKLIF
j_call: TRDJ1; clone_size: few; v_call: TRDV1; d_call: TRDD3; cdr3_nt: TGTGCTCTTGGGACGCGCCAAGAGGGGATACGTCCCACCGATAAACTCATCTTT; cdr3_aa: CALGTRQEGIRPTDKLIF
j_call: TRDJ1; clone_size: few; v_call: TRDV1; d_call: NA; cdr3_nt: TGTGCTCTTGGGGAAATTCTCGTGCCGCGGATCTGGGGATCGGGGTTGTACACCGATAAACTCATCTTT; cdr3_aa: CALGEILVPRIWGSGLYTDKLIF
j_call: TRDJ1; clone_size: medium-sized; v_call: TRDV1; d_call: NA; cdr3_nt: TGTGCTCTTGGGGAACCCCGATGGAGTGGGCCTATTTTTTACACCGATAAACTCATCTTT; cdr3_aa: CALGEPRWSGPIFYTDKLIF
j_call: TRDJ1; clone_size: NA; v_call: TRDV3; d_call: NA; cdr3_nt: TGTGCCTCTGATTCCTCAACCCCCCTTGGGGCCGACGGTAAACTCATCTTT; cdr3_aa: CASDSSTPLGADGKLIF
j_call: TRDJ1; clone_size: few; v_call: TRDV1; d_call: TRDD3; cdr3_nt: TGTGCTCTTGGGCCACACTTCCTACTCACTGGGGGATACTGGGAGTACACCGATAAACTCATCTTT; cdr3_aa: CALGPHFLLTGGYWEYTDKLIF
j_call: TRDJ1; clone_size: NA; v_call: TRDV1; d_call: NA; cdr3_nt: TGTGCTCTTGGGGAACCCACTCTCCTTCCTGCACCCTGGGGGCCCCGGGGTCTCATCTTT; cdr3_aa: CALGEPTLLPAPWGPRGLIF
j_call: TRDJ1; clone_size: NA; v_call: TRDV1; d_call: NA; cdr3_nt: TGTGCTCTTGGGGAAGGTACCCGTGCGGGGGTCCCTAGGGAGTACACCGATAAACTCATCTTT; cdr3_aa: CALGEGTRAGVPREYTDKLIF
j_call: TRDJ1; clone_size: NA; v_call: TRDV1; d_call: TRDD3; cdr3_nt: TGTGCTCTTGGCCAAATGGAACTGGGGGTCCTGTACACAGATAAACTCATCTTT; cdr3_aa: CALGQMELGVLYTDKLIF
j_call: TRDJ1; clone_size: few; v_call: TRDV1; d_call: TRDD3; cdr3_nt: TGTGCTCTTGGGGAAGGTGCGGTCTTACTGGGGGATACAGTGCTTAGAGGGTCGTACACCGATAAACTCATCTTT; cdr3_aa: CALGEGAVLLGDTVLRGSYTDKLIF
j_call: TRDJ1; clone_size: NA; v_call: TRDV1; d_call: NA; cdr3_nt: TGTGCTCTTGGTCAAAACCCCGGAGCCTATACATTTCCCGTACGGTTCCCGTACACCGATAAACTCATCTTT; cdr3_aa: CALGQNPGAYTFPVRFPYTDKLIF
j_call: TRDJ1; clone_size: NA; v_call: TRDV3; d_call: TRDD2; cdr3_nt: TGTGCCTTCCTCCTTCCTACGTTACGGGGGTCCACCGATAAACTCATCTTT; cdr3_aa: CAFLLPTLRGSTDKLIF
j_call: TRDJ1; clone_size: medium-sized; v_call: TRDV2; d_call: TRDD3; cdr3_nt: TGTGCCTGTGACACCGTCGGGGACTGGGGGATACACACCGATAAACTCATCTTT; cdr3_aa: CACDTVGDWGIHTDKLIF
j_call: TRDJ1; clone_size: NA; v_call: TRDV1; d_call: TRDD2; cdr3_nt: TGTGCTCTTGGGGAACCCTCGCAGGTTAGGATCCTTCCTACTTACGGGGATAGGACCGATAAACTCATCTTT; cdr3_aa: CALGEPSQVRILPTYGDRTDKLIF
j_call: TRDJ1; clone_size: NA; v_call: TRDV1; d_call: TRDD3; cdr3_nt: TGTGCTCTTATAAGGGGCCTTTACTGGGGGGGAGCCACCGATAAACTCATCTTT; cdr3_aa: CALIRGLYWGGATDKLIF
j_call: TRDJ1; clone_size: NA; v_call: TRDV1; d_call: TRDD2; cdr3_nt: TGTGCTCTTGGGGAACTATCCGGCCTGGCCTTCCTACGCCCCTGTACTGTGGAATACGCCGATAAACTCATCTTT; cdr3_aa: CALGELSGLAFLRPCTVEYADKLIF
j_call: TRDJ1; clone_size: NA; v_call: TRDV1; d_call: NA; cdr3_nt: TGTGCTCTTGGGGAACCAACCTCCCTTCCCTACCGTACAAACGATAAACTCATCTTT; cdr3_aa: CALGEPTSLPYRTNDKLIF
j_call: TRDJ1; clone_size: medium-sized; v_call: TRDV2; d_call: NA; cdr3_nt: TGTGCCTGTGACACCCATTTCTTGGGGGACACCGATAAACTCATCTTT; cdr3_aa: CACDTHFLGDTDKLIF
j_call: TRDJ1; clone_size: NA; v_call: TRDV1; d_call: NA; cdr3_nt: TGTGCTCTTGGGGATCTCTTCGGCCTTCAGGCACAATTGGGGGCCGATAAACTCATCTTT; cdr3_aa: CALGDLFGLQAQLGADKLIF